This is a list of T cell receptor beta chains from one sample in a study of T cells after yellow fever vaccination. TCRdb analysed the 5' RACE reads with MiXCR anew, one entry per CDR3 protein. The repertoire includes 400,000 to 650,000 distinct CDR3 sequences, 21% of them detected once, and about 17% sits in the top ten. The sequences come from PBMCs, collected approximately 20 days after the first yellow fever vaccination. Receptors were obtained from a man between 18 and 35 years old who received the YFV17D yellow fever vaccine. CDR3s include the opening cysteine and the closing phenylalanine or tryptophan. The D gene is left open where the match is weak. Clone size is given for some rows only: seen once, a few or many times, or a class if the clone is expanded.

size: few; D: -; V: TRBV24-1; J: TRBJ2-4; DNA: TGTGCCACCCAGTCGGACGGTGCGGTGGGAAACATTCAGTACTTC; CDR3: CATQSDGAVGNIQYF
size: -; D: -; V: TRBV4-1; J: TRBJ1-2; DNA: TGCGCCAGCAGCCACCCTACACCGATACCTAACTATGGCTACACCTTC; CDR3: CASSHPTPIPNYGYTF
size: -; D: -; V: TRBV6-5; J: TRBJ1-6; DNA: TGTGCCAGCAGTTACGGCTCAATGAATTCACCCCTCCACTTT; CDR3: CASSYGSMNSPLHF
size: many; D: -; V: TRBV10-3; J: TRBJ2-7; DNA: TGTGCCATCAGTGGGGAGGCTGGGTCTTCCTACGAGCAGTACTTC; CDR3: CAISGEAGSSYEQYF
size: -; D: -; V: TRBV5-1; J: TRBJ2-6; DNA: TGCGCCAGCAGCGTCGTCGGCAGGAGCTCTGGGGCCAACGTCCTGACTTTC; CDR3: CASSVVGRSSGANVLTF
size: -; D: -; V: TRBV6-5; J: TRBJ1-1; DNA: TGTGCCAGCAGTTACCCTAGAGGGACACTTAACGAAGCTTTCTTT; CDR3: CASSYPRGTLNEAFF
size: many; D: TRBD2; V: TRBV12-3/TRBV12-4; J: TRBJ2-7; DNA: TGTGCCAGCAGTTTCGCGGGCGGGGGCTACGAGCAGTACTTC; CDR3: CASSFAGGGYEQYF
size: -; D: -; V: TRBV11-2; J: TRBJ1-1; DNA: TGTGCCAGCAGCTTAATGGGGGGCACGAACACTGAAGCTTTCTTT; CDR3: CASSLMGGTNTEAFF
size: -; D: -; V: TRBV5-8; J: TRBJ2-5; DNA: TGTGCCAGCAGCTTGGGCTCAGGGGTTAAAGAGACCCAGTACTTC; CDR3: CASSLGSGVKETQYF
size: few; D: -; V: TRBV7-7; J: TRBJ2-5; DNA: TGTGCCAGCAGCCCCCGGGACGATGGGGAGACCCAGTACTTC; CDR3: CASSPRDDGETQYF
size: few; D: -; V: TRBV19; J: TRBJ2-3; DNA: TGTGCCAGTAGTATTGGCAGCACAGATACGCAGTATTTT; CDR3: CASSIGSTDTQYF
size: few; D: -; V: TRBV15; J: TRBJ1-2; DNA: TGTGCCACCAGCAGAGACAAGGGGGAAGAAGGCTACACCTTC; CDR3: CATSRDKGEEGYTF
size: -; D: -; V: TRBV7-8; J: TRBJ2-2; DNA: TGTGCCAGCAGCTTAGCTCAAGGACAGCTGTTTTTT; CDR3: CASSLAQGQLFF
size: few; D: -; V: TRBV3-1; J: TRBJ2-2; DNA: TGTGCCAGCAGCCAATCGGGCGTGGAAGGGGAGCTGTTTTTT; CDR3: CASSQSGVEGELFF
size: -; D: -; V: TRBV27; J: TRBJ1-5; DNA: TGTGCCAGCAGTTTAACCCTTCCCGGTCAGCCCCAGCATTTT; CDR3: CASSLTLPGQPQHF
size: few; D: -; V: TRBV7-6; J: TRBJ1-1; DNA: TGTGCCAGCAGGCCGGGGGCTTTCTTT; CDR3: CASRPGAFF
size: -; D: -; V: TRBV11-2; J: TRBJ2-7; DNA: TGTGCCAGCAGCTTAGGGGGGCCCCTCTACGAGCAGTACTTC; CDR3: CASSLGGPLYEQYF
size: -; D: TRBD2; V: TRBV29-1; J: TRBJ2-1; DNA: TGCAGCGTTGAGTCGGGGGGCAATGAGCAGTTCTTC; CDR3: CSVESGGNEQFF
size: -; D: TRBD2; V: TRBV6-2/TRBV6-3; J: TRBJ2-4; DNA: TGTGCCAGCAGTTGGGAGGGGGCCAAAAACATTCAGTACTTC; CDR3: CASSWEGAKNIQYF
size: many; D: -; V: TRBV7-2; J: TRBJ1-3; DNA: TGTGCCAGCAGCCTGTACTCTGGAAACACCATATATTTT; CDR3: CASSLYSGNTIYF
size: -; D: -; V: TRBV4-1; J: TRBJ1-5; DNA: TGCGCCAGCAGCCAAGAAGGTAGGGCTCAGCCCCAGCATTTT; CDR3: CASSQEGRAQPQHF
size: -; D: TRBD1; V: TRBV10-3; J: TRBJ2-7; DNA: TGTGCCATCAGCAGACAGGGGGCCGTAGGGGTGGGCGAGCAGTACTTC; CDR3: CAISRQGAVGVGEQYF
size: -; D: -; V: TRBV24-1; J: TRBJ2-1; DNA: TGTGCCACCAGTGGAGGGGACACTGTCATCAATGAGCAGTTCTTC; CDR3: CATSGGDTVINEQFF
size: -; D: -; V: TRBV11-2; J: TRBJ1-4; DNA: TGTGCCAGCACCTCCCTCAAGCAGGGGAAGGAAAAACTGTTTTTT; CDR3: CASTSLKQGKEKLFF
size: -; D: -; V: TRBV27; J: TRBJ1-1; DNA: TGTGCCAGCAGTTTTAGGGACGGTGAAGCTTTCTTT; CDR3: CASSFRDGEAFF
size: -; D: -; V: TRBV6-6; J: TRBJ2-5; DNA: TGTGCCAGCGCGACCCTCCAAGAGACCCAGTACTTC; CDR3: CASATLQETQYF
size: -; D: -; V: TRBV7-9; J: TRBJ1-5; DNA: TGTGCCAGCAGTCTAGCGGGATCAGGGTATCAGCCCCAGCATTTT; CDR3: CASSLAGSGYQPQHF
size: many; D: -; V: TRBV7-8; J: TRBJ2-1; DNA: TGTGCCAGCAGCTTAGGGGGGCACTCCTACAATGAGCAGTTCTTC; CDR3: CASSLGGHSYNEQFF
size: -; D: -; V: TRBV3-1; J: TRBJ2-2; DNA: TGTGCCAGCAGCCGCGCGGCGGCAAACACCGGGGAGCTGTTTTTT; CDR3: CASSRAAANTGELFF
size: -; D: -; V: TRBV28; J: TRBJ1-5; DNA: TGTGCCAGCAGATTCTTTGCCGGCAGGGGCCGTCAGCCCCAGCATTTT; CDR3: CASRFFAGRGRQPQHF
size: -; D: -; V: TRBV25-1; J: TRBJ2-5; DNA: TGTGCCAGCAGTGCGTCCGGGGGACCAACTAAGGGGACCCAGTACTTC; CDR3: CASSASGGPTKGTQYF
size: -; D: -; V: TRBV7-9; J: TRBJ1-1; DNA: TGTGCCAGCAGCCGGCCAGGTCTGTACACTGAAGCTTTCTTT; CDR3: CASSRPGLYTEAFF
size: few; D: -; V: TRBV29-1; J: TRBJ2-6; DNA: TGCAGCGTTGCTGACACCTCTGGGGCCAACGTCCTGACTTTC; CDR3: CSVADTSGANVLTF
size: -; D: -; V: TRBV5-4; J: TRBJ2-5; DNA: TGTGCCAGCAGAGACAGGGAGGGAGAGGTGACCCAGTACTTC; CDR3: CASRDREGEVTQYF
size: few; D: -; V: TRBV4-3; J: TRBJ2-2; DNA: TGCGCCAGCAGCCGGATTGACAGCGTAAACACCGGGGAGCTGTTTTTT; CDR3: CASSRIDSVNTGELFF
size: -; D: TRBD1; V: TRBV18; J: TRBJ2-7; DNA: TGTGCCAGCTCACCGATCGGGACAGGACTGTCCTACGAGCAGTACTTC; CDR3: CASSPIGTGLSYEQYF
size: -; D: TRBD1; V: TRBV6-5; J: TRBJ2-7; DNA: TGTGCCAGCAGTTCCTCCGGGACAGGGTTGTTTGAGCAGTACTTC; CDR3: CASSSSGTGLFEQYF
size: -; D: -; V: TRBV5-1; J: TRBJ1-1; DNA: TGCGCCAGCAGTAGGTTGGGGGCTGAAGCTTTCTTT; CDR3: CASSRLGAEAFF
size: many; D: -; V: TRBV11-2; J: TRBJ2-6; DNA: TGTGCCAGCTCATTTCGAGGGGCCAACGTCCTGACTTTC; CDR3: CASSFRGANVLTF
size: few; D: TRBD1; V: TRBV2; J: TRBJ2-4; DNA: TGTGCCAGCAGCAACCGACAGGGGCAATACATTCAGTACTTC; CDR3: CASSNRQGQYIQYF
size: -; D: -; V: TRBV7-2; J: TRBJ1-2; DNA: TGTGCCAGCACTTTGAGCGGCTATGGCTACACCTTC; CDR3: CASTLSGYGYTF
size: -; D: -; V: TRBV5-1; J: TRBJ1-2; DNA: TGCGCCAGCAGCTGGGGCCCTTATGGCTACACCTTC; CDR3: CASSWGPYGYTF
size: few; D: -; V: TRBV12-3/TRBV12-4; J: TRBJ1-3; DNA: TGTGCCAGCAGTTTGGTCCGGTCTGGAAACACCATATATTTT; CDR3: CASSLVRSGNTIYF
size: -; D: -; V: TRBV6-5; J: TRBJ1-5; DNA: TGTGCCAGCACCTTAAAAGGACTGGCCCAGCCCCAGCATTTT; CDR3: CASTLKGLAQPQHF
size: -; D: -; V: TRBV12-3/TRBV12-4; J: TRBJ2-5; DNA: TGTGCCAGCAGTTTAACCCGAAAAGAGACCCAGTACTTC; CDR3: CASSLTRKETQYF
size: few; D: -; V: TRBV4-3; J: TRBJ2-3; DNA: TGCGCCAGCAGCCAAAGACCCCAGGGGAGCCCTAGCACAGATACGCAGTATTTT; CDR3: CASSQRPQGSPSTDTQYF